The 6 T cell receptor beta chains given below trace back to one sample, sequenced in a study of cytomegalovirus exposure and HLA in healthy donors. This PCR relied on a set of 60 Vbeta primers and 13 Jbeta primers. Sequencing was performed with immunoSEQ multiplex PCR; in TCRdb, only in-frame clones are kept and a portion is missing. The sample totals about 200,000 clones. The sequenced sample was PBMCs. The source is a girl aged 2 to 10 in good health and CMV-seropositive.

This chain links TRBV4-1 with TRBJ2-3, with 12 bases matching TRBD2. The germline V gene encodes CDR1 MGHRA and CDR2 YSYEKL. V lost 10 bases, J lost 3 bases, and 5 bases stayed unmatched. CDR3 size: 14 residues. The CDR3 loop reads CATILAGGTDTQYF. As DNA, the CDR3 is TGCGCCACCATTCTAGCGGGGGGGACAGATACGCAGTATTTT.

The rearrangement links TRBV28 to TRBJ2-3, with 10 bases lining up with TRBD2. J gave up 8 bases and V 8 bases, and 7 bases lay outside the gene matches. Germline lookup yields CDR1 MDHEN and CDR2 SYDVKM. CDR3 length equals 13 residues. In DNA, the CDR3 is TGTGCCAGCGGTAGCGGGAGGCCCGCTACGCAGTATTTT. This sequence encodes CASGSGRPATQYF.

The gene calls are TRBV20-1 and TRBJ2-4; 8 bases are a match to TRBD2. This CDR3 comprises 11 residues. The J segment lost 8 bases and the V segment lost 7 bases, leaving 4 bases of the junction unmatched. Germline CDR1 is DFQATT and CDR2 is SNEGSKA (reference sequence). CDR3 nucleotide sequence: TGCAGTGTTCTAGCGGGTGACATTCAGTACTTC. Its protein product is CSVLAGDIQYF.

The V call is TRBV28, the J call TRBJ2-1; 11 bases align to TRBD2. The CDR3 length is 14 residues. Trimming took 6 bases from V and 5 from J; bases not matched to a gene: 3. Germline lookup yields CDR1 MDHEN and CDR2 SYDVKM. CDR3 sequence (DNA): TGTGCCAGCAGCCGACTAGCGGGACACAATGAGCAGTTCTTC. Residues: CASSRLAGHNEQFF.

This rearrangement joins TRBV28 to TRBJ2-3; D uncertain. Per germline, CDR1 MDHEN and CDR2 SYDVKM. V was trimmed by 4 bases and J by 6 bases, leaving 26 bases between them. The CDR3 consists of 18 residues. CDR3 region: CASSSLPDSGHFGDTQYF. The CDR3 region has the DNA TGTGCCAGCAGTTCCCTTCCGGATTCCGGTCACTTCGGGGATACGCAGTATTTT.

The rearrangement links TRBV9 to TRBJ1-1, with TRBD1 identical over 9 bases. Germline V gene data show CDR1 as SGDLS and CDR2 as YYNGEE. The CDR3 extends over 15 amino acids. The V and J ends lost 4 bases and 10 bases, in that order; junction bases with no gene match: 14. The DNA of the CDR3 is TGTGCCAGCAGCATCCGGACAGGGGATTTAGGAAGAGCTTTCTTT. Translated, it gives CASSIRTGDLGRAFF.